The source of this T cell receptor beta chain is a study of blood T cell repertoires in COVID-19. Study at large: The samples span acute and convalescent COVID-19 from the United States, Italy and Spain.

The CDR3 has 14 amino acids. Germline V CDR1 and CDR2: SEHNR, FQNEAQ (reference sequence). The V segment lost 1 base and the J segment 7 bases; nucleotides outside the gene matches: 3. Authors' methods: Using reference gene primer amplification, nucleated cell counts were estimated. TCRdb keeps only in-frame clones here, not all; method: immunoSEQ multiplex PCR. V, J and clone size are those of that table, while D and trimming were read from the DNA. The table records 52,000 or so clones, approximately 90% of them present only once. Sequenced sample: peripheral blood. The chain employs TRBV7-9 and TRBJ2-3; 9 bases agree with TRBD2. This sequence originates from a woman of 80 years or more with acute or convalescent COVID-19. This CDR3 reads CASSLGGREYTQYF. CDR3 coding DNA: TGTGCCAGCAGCTTAGGCGGGAGGGAATATACGCAGTATTTT.